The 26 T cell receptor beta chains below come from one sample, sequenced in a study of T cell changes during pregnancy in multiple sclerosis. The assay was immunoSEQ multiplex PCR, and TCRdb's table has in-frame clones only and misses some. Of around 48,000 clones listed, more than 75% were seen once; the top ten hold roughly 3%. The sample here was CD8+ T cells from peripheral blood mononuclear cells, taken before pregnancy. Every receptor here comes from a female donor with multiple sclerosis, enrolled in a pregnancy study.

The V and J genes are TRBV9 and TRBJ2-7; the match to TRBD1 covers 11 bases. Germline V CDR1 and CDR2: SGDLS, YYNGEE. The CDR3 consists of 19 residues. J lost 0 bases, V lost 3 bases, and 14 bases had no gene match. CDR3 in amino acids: CASSGTAGQGVQSSYEQYF. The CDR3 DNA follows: TGTGCCAGCAGCGGGACAGCGGGACAGGGGGTCCAAAGCTCCTACGAGCAGTACTTC.

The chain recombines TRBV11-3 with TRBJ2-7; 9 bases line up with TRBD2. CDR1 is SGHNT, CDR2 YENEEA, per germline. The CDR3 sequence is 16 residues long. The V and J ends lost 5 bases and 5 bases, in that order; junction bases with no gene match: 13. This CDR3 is CASSHHGAGGVDEQYF. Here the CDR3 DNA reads TGTGCCAGCAGCCACCACGGGGCGGGGGGGGTCGACGAGCAGTACTTC. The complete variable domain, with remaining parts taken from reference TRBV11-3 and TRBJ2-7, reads EAGVVQSPRYKIIEKKQPVAFWCNPISGHNTLYWYLQNLGQGPELLIRYENEEAVDDSQLPKDRFSAERLKGVDSTLKIQPAELGDSAVYLCASSHHGAGGVDEQYFGPGTRLTVT.

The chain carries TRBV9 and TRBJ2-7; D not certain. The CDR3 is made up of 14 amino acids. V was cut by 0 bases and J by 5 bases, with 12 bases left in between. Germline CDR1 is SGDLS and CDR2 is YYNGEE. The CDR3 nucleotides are TGTGCCAGCAGCGTAGTTCCTAACGCGGACGAGCAGTACTTC. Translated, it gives CASSVVPNADEQYF.

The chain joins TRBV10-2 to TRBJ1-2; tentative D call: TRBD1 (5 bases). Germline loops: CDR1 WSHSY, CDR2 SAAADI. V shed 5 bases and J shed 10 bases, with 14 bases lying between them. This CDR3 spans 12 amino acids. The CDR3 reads CASSPGTADYTF. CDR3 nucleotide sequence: TGCGCCAGCAGTCCAGGGACTGCGGACTACACCTTC.

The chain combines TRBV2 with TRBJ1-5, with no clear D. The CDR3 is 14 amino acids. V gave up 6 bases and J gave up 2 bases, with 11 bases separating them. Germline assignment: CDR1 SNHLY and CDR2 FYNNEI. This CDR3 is CASSSLGGNQPQHF. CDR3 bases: TGTGCCAGCAGCTCCCTGGGCGGCAATCAGCCCCAGCATTTT.

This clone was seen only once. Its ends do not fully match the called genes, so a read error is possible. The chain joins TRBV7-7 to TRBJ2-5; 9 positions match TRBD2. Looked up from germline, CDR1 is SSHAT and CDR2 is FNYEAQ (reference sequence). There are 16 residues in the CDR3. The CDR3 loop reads CASSFLSGGLQETQYF. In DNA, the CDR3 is TGTGCTAGCAGCTTCCTTAGCGGGGGCCTCCAAGAGACCCAGTACTTC.

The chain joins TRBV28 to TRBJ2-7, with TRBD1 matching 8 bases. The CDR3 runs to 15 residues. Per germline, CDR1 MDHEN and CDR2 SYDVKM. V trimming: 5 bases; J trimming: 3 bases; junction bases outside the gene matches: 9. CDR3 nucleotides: TGTGCCAGCAGTGCCGGGACAGGAGGCTACTACGAGCAGTACTTC. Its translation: CASSAGTGGYYEQYF.

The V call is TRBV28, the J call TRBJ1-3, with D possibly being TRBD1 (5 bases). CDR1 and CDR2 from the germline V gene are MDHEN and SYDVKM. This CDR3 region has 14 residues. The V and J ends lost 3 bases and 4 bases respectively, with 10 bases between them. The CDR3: CASSFGGSGNTIYF. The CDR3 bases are TGTGCCAGCAGTTTTGGGGGGTCAGGAAACACCATATATTTT.

The CDR3 loop reads CASSGYSGGRYNEQFF. The DNA of the CDR3 is TGCGCCAGCAGCGGGTATAGCGGGGGCCGCTACAATGAGCAGTTCTTC. The gene calls are TRBV5-1 and TRBJ2-1, with 9 bases aligning to TRBD2. The CDR3 has 16 residues. V lost 4 bases and J lost 3; bases outside the gene matches: 8. Germline CDR1 is SGHRS and CDR2 is YFSETQ.

The CDR3 sequence is CASSLGTGVWDEQFF. The DNA of the CDR3 is TGTGCCAGCAGCTTGGGGACAGGGGTTTGGGATGAGCAGTTCTTC. The rearrangement joins TRBV7-6 to TRBJ2-1; TRBD1 matches 10 bases. The CDR3 contains 15 residues. Germline CDR1 and CDR2: SGHVS and FNYEAQ. J lost 8 bases, V lost 3 bases, and 7 bases had no gene match. Full variable domain (rest looked up from reference TRBV7-6 and TRBJ2-1): GAGVSQSPRYKVTKRGQDVALRCDPISGHVSLYWYRQALGQGPEFLTYFNYEAQQDKSGLPNDRFSAERPEGSISTLTIQRTEQRDSAMYRCASSLGTGVWDEQFFGPGTRLTVL.

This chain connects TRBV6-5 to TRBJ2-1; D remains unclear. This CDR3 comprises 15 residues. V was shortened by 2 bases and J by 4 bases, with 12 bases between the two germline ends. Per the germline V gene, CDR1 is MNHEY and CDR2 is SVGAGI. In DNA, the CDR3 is TGTGCCAGCAGTTACGGTAGCACCCTTTACAATGAGCAGTTCTTC. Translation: CASSYGSTLYNEQFF.

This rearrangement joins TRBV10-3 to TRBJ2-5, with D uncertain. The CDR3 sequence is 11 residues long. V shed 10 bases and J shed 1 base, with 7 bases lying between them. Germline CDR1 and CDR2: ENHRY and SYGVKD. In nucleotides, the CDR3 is TGTGCCACCGGTCTCCAAGAGACCCAGTACTTC. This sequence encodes CATGLQETQYF.

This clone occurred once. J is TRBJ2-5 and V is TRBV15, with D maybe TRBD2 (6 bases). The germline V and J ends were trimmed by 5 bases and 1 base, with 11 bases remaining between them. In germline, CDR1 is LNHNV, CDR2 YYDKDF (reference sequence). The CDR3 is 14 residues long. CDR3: CATSFWRAQETQYF. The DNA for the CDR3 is TGTGCCACCAGCTTTTGGAGGGCCCAAGAGACCCAGTACTTC.

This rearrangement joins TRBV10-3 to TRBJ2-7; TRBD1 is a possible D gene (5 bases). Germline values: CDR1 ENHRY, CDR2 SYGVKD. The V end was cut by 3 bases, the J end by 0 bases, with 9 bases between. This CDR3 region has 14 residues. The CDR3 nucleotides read TGTGCCATCAGTGATACAGGATACTCCTACGAGCAGTACTTC. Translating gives CAISDTGYSYEQYF.

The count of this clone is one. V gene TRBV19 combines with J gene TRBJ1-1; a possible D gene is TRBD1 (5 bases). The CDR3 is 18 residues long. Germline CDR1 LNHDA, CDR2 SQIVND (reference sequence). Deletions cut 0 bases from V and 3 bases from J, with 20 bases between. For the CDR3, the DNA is TGTGCCAGTAGTATAGATGGCGGGACCTTAAAGGGTGACACTGAAGCTTTCTTT. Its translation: CASSIDGGTLKGDTEAFF.

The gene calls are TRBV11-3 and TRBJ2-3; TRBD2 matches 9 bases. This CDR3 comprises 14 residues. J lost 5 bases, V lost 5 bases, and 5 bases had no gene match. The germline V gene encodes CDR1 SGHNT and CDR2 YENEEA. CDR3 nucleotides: TGTGCCAGCAGCCAAGCGGGGGGCCAAGATACGCAGTATTTT. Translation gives CASSQAGGQDTQYF.

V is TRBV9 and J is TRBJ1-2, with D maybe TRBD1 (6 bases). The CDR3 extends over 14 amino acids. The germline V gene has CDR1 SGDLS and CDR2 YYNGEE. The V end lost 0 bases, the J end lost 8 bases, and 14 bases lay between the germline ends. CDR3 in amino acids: CASSVGTAYEGYTF. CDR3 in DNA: TGTGCCAGCAGCGTAGGGACAGCTTATGAAGGCTACACCTTC.

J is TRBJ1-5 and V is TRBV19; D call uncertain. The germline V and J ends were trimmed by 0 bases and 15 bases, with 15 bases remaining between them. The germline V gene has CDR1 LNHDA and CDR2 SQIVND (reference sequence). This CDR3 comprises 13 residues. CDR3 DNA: TGTGCCAGTAGTATAGATCTGGCCGCAGGATCGCATTTT. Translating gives CASSIDLAAGSHF.

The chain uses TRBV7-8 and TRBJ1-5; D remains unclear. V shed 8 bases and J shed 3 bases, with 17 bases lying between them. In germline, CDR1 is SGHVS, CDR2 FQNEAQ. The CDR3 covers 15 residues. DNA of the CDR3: TGTGCCAGCCACATCGAGGGTGGGATCAATCAGCCCCAGCATTTT. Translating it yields CASHIEGGINQPQHF.

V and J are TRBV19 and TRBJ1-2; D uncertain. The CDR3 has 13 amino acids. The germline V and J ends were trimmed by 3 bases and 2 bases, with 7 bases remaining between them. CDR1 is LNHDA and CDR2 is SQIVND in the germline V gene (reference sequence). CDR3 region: CASSMAENYGYTF. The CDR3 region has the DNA TGTGCCAGTAGTATGGCGGAAAACTATGGCTACACCTTC.

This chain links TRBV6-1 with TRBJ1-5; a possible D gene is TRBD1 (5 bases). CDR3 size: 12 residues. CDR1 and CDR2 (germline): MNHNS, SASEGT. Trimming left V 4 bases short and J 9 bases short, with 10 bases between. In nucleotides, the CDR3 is TGTGCCAGCAGTGGTGGGGGGATGCCCCAGCATTTT. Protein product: CASSGGGMPQHF.

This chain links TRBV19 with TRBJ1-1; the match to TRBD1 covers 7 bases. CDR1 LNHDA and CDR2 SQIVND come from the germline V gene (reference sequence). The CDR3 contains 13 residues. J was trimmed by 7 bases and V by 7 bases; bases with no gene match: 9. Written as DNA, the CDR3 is TGTGCCAGTAAGGGAAGGGACAGAATTGAAGCTTTCTTT. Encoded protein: CASKGRDRIEAFF.

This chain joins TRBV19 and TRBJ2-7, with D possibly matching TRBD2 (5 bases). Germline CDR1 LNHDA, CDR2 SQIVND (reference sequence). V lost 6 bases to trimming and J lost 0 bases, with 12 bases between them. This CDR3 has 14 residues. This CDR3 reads CASSPSGGSYEQYF. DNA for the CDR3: TGTGCCAGTAGCCCTTCAGGAGGCTCCTACGAGCAGTACTTC.

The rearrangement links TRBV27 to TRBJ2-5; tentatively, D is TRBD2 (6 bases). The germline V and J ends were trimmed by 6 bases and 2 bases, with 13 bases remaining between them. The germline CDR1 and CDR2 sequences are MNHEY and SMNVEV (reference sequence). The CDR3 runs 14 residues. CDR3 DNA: TGTGCCAGCAGGGGTCCGGGACTGCAAGAGACCCAGTACTTC. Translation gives CASRGPGLQETQYF.

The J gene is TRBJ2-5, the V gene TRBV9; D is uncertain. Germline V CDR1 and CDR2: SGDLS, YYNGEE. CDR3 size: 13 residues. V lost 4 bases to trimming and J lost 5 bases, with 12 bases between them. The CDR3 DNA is TGTGCCAGCAGCCCCCCCGTTGAGGAGACCCAGTACTTC. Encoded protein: CASSPPVEETQYF.

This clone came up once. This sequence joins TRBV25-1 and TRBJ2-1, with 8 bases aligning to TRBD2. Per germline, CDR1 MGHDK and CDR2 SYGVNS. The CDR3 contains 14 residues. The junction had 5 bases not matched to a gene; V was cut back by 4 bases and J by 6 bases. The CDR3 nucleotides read TGTGCCAGCAGTGTAGCGGGGATTTTCAATGAGCAGTTCTTC. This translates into CASSVAGIFNEQFF.